This entry lists 25 T cell receptor beta chains sequenced from one sample in a study of neurological immune-mediated disorders. TCRdb passed the 5' RACE reads through MiXCR, listing each CDR3 protein once. The table has 65,000 to 75,000 distinct CDR3 sequences, approximately 5.1% seen once. The specimen was PBMCs. These TCRs come from a human donor with multiple sclerosis. The donor label of this sample is uncertain.

This clonotype was observed at least ten times. The chain combines TRBV20-1 with TRBJ2-3; D remains ambiguous. Trimming stripped 3 bases from V and 0 bases from J, with 13 bases between. Germline-derived CDR1 and CDR2 are DFQATT and SNEGSKA (reference sequence). The CDR3 sequence is 15 residues long. CDR3 region: CSASHTRRSTDTQYF. As DNA, the CDR3 is TGCAGTGCTAGTCATACGCGGCGGAGCACAGATACGCAGTATTTT.

This clonotype showed up many times. This sequence joins TRBV12-3 or TRBV12-4 and TRBJ2-1, with 9 bases identical to TRBD1. Losses at the gene ends were 6 bases for V and 4 bases for J; bases not matched to a gene: 7. The CDR3 consists of 15 residues. The CDR3, as DNA: TGTGCCAGCAGCCTCGACAGGGGGACGTACAATGAGCAGTTCTTC. This gives the protein CASSLDRGTYNEQFF.

This clonotype was found many times. The CDR3 DNA sequence: TGCAGCGTTGTCCTAGGGACGGGGAGAACCAAAAACATTCAGTACTTC. Amino acids: CSVVLGTGRTKNIQYF. The genes are TRBV29-1 and TRBJ2-4, with D perhaps given as TRBD1 or TRBD2 (5 bases each). CDR1 is SQVTM and CDR2 is ANQGSEA in the germline V gene. This CDR3 has 16 residues. V was trimmed by 4 bases and J by 2 bases, leaving 18 bases between them.

This clonotype was counted at least ten times. The chain links TRBV5-1 to TRBJ2-1; TRBD2 might be the D (5 bases). From germline, CDR1 is SGHRS and CDR2 YFSETQ. The CDR3 is 16 amino acids. The V and J ends lost 6 bases and 0 bases respectively, with 16 bases between them. In nucleotides, the CDR3 is TGCGCCAGCACCCGAGGGCAACCCAGCTCCTACAATGAGCAGTTCTTC. It yields the protein CASTRGQPSSYNEQFF. Using reference TRBV5-1 and TRBJ2-1 for the parts outside the CDR3, the full variable domain is KAGVTQTPRYLIKTRGQQVTLSCSPISGHRSVSWYQQTPGQGLQFLFEYFSETQRNKGNFPGRFSGRQFSNSRSEMNVSTLELGDSALYLCASTRGQPSSYNEQFFGPGTRLTVL.

This clonotype was picked up many times. The rearrangement uses TRBV28 and TRBJ1-5; D unclear. V was trimmed by 5 bases and J by 0 bases, leaving 8 bases between them. The germline CDR1 and CDR2 sequences are MDHEN and SYDVKM. The CDR3 has 14 residues. The DNA for the CDR3 is TGTGCCAGCAGTAGCGAGTATAGCAATCAGCCCCAGCATTTT. This gives the protein CASSSEYSNQPQHF. Based on the CDR3 plus reference TRBV28 and TRBJ1-5, the full variable domain is DVKVTQSSRYLVKRTGEKVFLECVQDMDHENMFWYRQDPGLGLRLIYFSYDVKMKEKGDIPEGYSVSREKKERFSLILESASTNQTSMYLCASSSEYSNQPQHFGDGTRLSIL.

This clonotype appeared many times. The CDR3 DNA reads TGTGCCAGCAGCCTTCGGCACTCCGGGGAGCAGTACTTC. As protein: CASSLRHSGEQYF. V is TRBV7-9 and J is TRBJ2-7, with D hard to call. Germline values: CDR1 SEHNR, CDR2 FQNEAQ (reference sequence). The CDR3 totals 13 residues. The V end was cut by 5 bases, the J end by 7 bases, with 15 bases between.

This clonotype was observed at least ten times. The V gene is TRBV7-2, the J gene TRBJ1-2, with D uncertain. Germline V gene data show CDR1 as SGHTA and CDR2 as FQGNSA. The V and J ends lost 4 bases and 7 bases respectively, with 7 bases between them. The CDR3 has 11 amino acids. CDR3 amino acids: CASSSISGYTF. The DNA of the CDR3 is TGTGCCAGCAGCTCCATTAGTGGCTACACCTTC.

The table lists this clonotype with many counts. The chain carries TRBV3-1 and TRBJ2-2; D tentatively reads TRBD1 or TRBD2 (6 bases each). The CDR3 length is 15 residues. The germline V gene has CDR1 LGHDT and CDR2 YNNKEL (reference sequence). With 4 bases removed from V and 7 bases from J, the gap between germline ends came to 16 bases. CDR3 nucleotide sequence: TGTGCCAGCAGCCCGAGGGGGGCTGAGGACGGGGAGCTGTTTTTT. Protein: CASSPRGAEDGELFF.

This clonotype was recorded many times. V and J are TRBV20-1 and TRBJ2-1, with 10 bases aligning to TRBD1. The ends lost 1 base at V and 6 bases at J; junction bases unmatched: 6. The CDR3 is 15 amino acids. CDR1 DFQATT and CDR2 SNEGSKA come from the germline V gene (reference sequence). The CDR3 coding sequence is TGCAGTGCTAGAGGTGGAAGGACAGGGGGCAATGAGCAGTTCTTC. It specifies CSARGGRTGGNEQFF.

There are many counts of this clonotype. The genes are TRBV11-1 and TRBJ1-1, with D tentatively TRBD1 (6 bases). V was clipped by 7 bases and J by 5 bases, with 20 bases between them. The V gene's germline CDR1 is SGHAT and CDR2 FQDESV (reference sequence). The CDR3 is 15 amino acids. For the CDR3, the DNA is TGTGCCAGCAACGACCCGCGGGGGGCTAAGACTGAAGCTTTCTTT. It yields the protein CASNDPRGAKTEAFF.

The table lists this clonotype with many counts. The rearrangement links TRBV5-1 to TRBJ2-2; D unresolved. This CDR3 has 14 residues. Germline CDR1 reads SGHRS; CDR2 reads YFSETQ. Trimming cost V 0 bases and J 4 bases, with 7 bases left between them. CDR3 nucleotides: TGCGCCAGCAGCTTGGGCCAAACCACCGGGGAGCTGTTTTTT. It is translated as CASSLGQTTGELFF.

This clonotype was seen repeatedly, ten times or more. This sequence joins TRBV27 and TRBJ1-6, with a weak D call TRBD1 (5 bases). Germline CDR1 reads MNHEY; CDR2 reads SMNVEV (reference sequence). Deletions cut 2 bases from V and 9 bases from J, with 17 bases between. This CDR3 is built from 16 residues. Written as DNA, the CDR3 is TGTGCCAGCAGTTTAGCGGGACCGGGGGGGGGTTCACCCCTCCACTTT. It codes for CASSLAGPGGGSPLHF.

Turning to this clonotype: The junction departs from the called germline gene at one end, perhaps through a read error. This chain uses TRBV7-9 with TRBJ1-1, with TRBD1 matching over 8 bases. CDR1 is SEHNR, CDR2 FQNEAQ, per germline (reference sequence). This CDR3 has 14 residues. This CDR3 is CASSLRTGNAEAFF. The CDR3 DNA reads as TGTGCCAGCAGCTTGAGGACAGGGAACGCTGAAGCTTTCTTT.

V gene TRBV4-1 combines with J gene TRBJ1-6; D is perhaps TRBD1 (6 bases). Germline V gene sequence: CDR1 MGHRA, CDR2 YSYEKL. The CDR3 sequence is 18 residues long. Trimming pared 3 bases from V and 5 bases from J, leaving 20 bases between. The CDR3 DNA is TGCGCCAGCAGCCAGCCGGGACAAAGGAGTCGCGATAATTCACCCCTCCACTTT. It yields the protein CASSQPGQRSRDNSPLHF.

This clonotype was seen repeatedly, ten times or more. The J gene is TRBJ2-3, the V gene TRBV29-1; a weak D match, TRBD1 (6 bases). CDR1 is SQVTM, CDR2 ANQGSEA, per germline. The V and J ends lost 1 base and 2 bases respectively, with 13 bases between them. The CDR3 runs 15 residues. The CDR3 loop reads CSVEASQGPTDTQYF. CDR3 nucleotide sequence: TGCAGCGTTGAAGCGTCACAGGGACCCACAGATACGCAGTATTTT.

In its sample, this clonotype was seen a few times. This chain uses TRBV4-1 with TRBJ2-7; 8 positions agree with TRBD2. In germline, CDR1 is MGHRA, CDR2 YSYEKL. This CDR3 is built from 17 residues. V shed 0 bases and J 4 bases; nucleotides not matched to a gene: 11. The CDR3 bases are TGCGCCAGCAGCCAAGAGGCAATAGCGGGGACTTCGTACGAGCAGTACTTC. It is translated as CASSQEAIAGTSYEQYF.

This clonotype has a count of ten or more. This chain links TRBV20-1 with TRBJ2-1; D possibly corresponds to TRBD1 (5 bases). Trimming removed 0 bases from V and 1 base from J, with 7 bases in between. The CDR3 runs to 14 residues. Germline V lookup: CDR1 DFQATT, CDR2 SNEGSKA (reference sequence). This CDR3 is CSAREGRSYNEQFF. The CDR3 DNA reads TGCAGTGCTAGAGAGGGGCGTTCCTACAATGAGCAGTTCTTC.

This clonotype was observed at least ten times. The chain combines TRBV20-1 with TRBJ2-3; 13 bases map to TRBD2. With 8 bases clipped from V and 4 bases from J, the junction kept 6 bases outside the gene matches. CDR1 DFQATT and CDR2 SNEGSKA come from the germline V gene (reference sequence). The CDR3 totals 14 residues. The CDR3 nucleotides read TGCAGTACCCCCACTAGCGGGGGGGCAGATACGCAGTATTTT. Its translation is CSTPTSGGADTQYF.

At least ten counts were recorded for this clonotype. This rearrangement joins TRBV10-3 to TRBJ1-2; D is unresolved. This CDR3 comprises 12 residues. CDR1 is ENHRY and CDR2 is SYGVKD in the germline V gene. V was pared by 6 bases and J by 7 bases, with 12 bases between. The CDR3 loop reads CAISPDLGGYTF. Written as DNA, the CDR3 is TGTGCCATCAGCCCGGACCTAGGTGGCTACACCTTC.

This clonotype showed up many times. Written as DNA, the CDR3 is TGCGCCAGCAGCCCCGGGACGGCGAACACTGAAGCTTTCTTT. It translates to CASSPGTANTEAFF. The gene calls are TRBV5-1 and TRBJ1-1; weak D call: TRBD1 (5 bases). CDR3 length: 14 residues. In germline, CDR1 is SGHRS, CDR2 YFSETQ. V was trimmed by 4 bases and J by 1 base, leaving 11 bases between them.

Many counts were recorded for this clonotype. The chain has TRBV5-1 and TRBJ2-5, with D perhaps TRBD2 (6 bases). V dropped 0 bases and J dropped 1 base, with 13 bases sitting between them. The CDR3 extends over 16 amino acids. Germline lookup yields CDR1 SGHRS and CDR2 YFSETQ. CDR3 nucleotides: TGCGCCAGCAGCTTGGGGGCCCAAGCGGGCCAAGAGACCCAGTACTTC. As protein: CASSLGAQAGQETQYF.

This clonotype was picked up many times. This rearrangement joins TRBV7-2 to TRBJ1-2; tentative D call: TRBD1 (5 bases). The CDR3 extends over 14 amino acids. V lost 3 bases and J 8 bases, leaving 16 bases between the germline ends. The V gene's germline CDR1 is SGHTA and CDR2 FQGNSA. CDR3 protein: CASSFQGTAEGYTF. The DNA for the CDR3 is TGTGCCAGCAGCTTCCAGGGTACCGCAGAAGGCTACACCTTC.

The table lists this clonotype with many counts. This sequence joins TRBV9 and TRBJ1-3; the D is unclear. The length of the CDR3 is 15 residues. Trimming removed 3 bases from V and 5 bases from J, with 15 bases in between. Germline CDR1 is SGDLS and CDR2 is YYNGEE. The CDR3 sequence: CASSGGGPGRNTIYF. The CDR3 bases are TGTGCCAGCAGCGGCGGAGGGCCGGGAAGAAACACCATATATTTT.

This clonotype showed up many times. The gene calls are TRBV12-3 or TRBV12-4 and TRBJ2-5; no clear D gene. The CDR3 loop spans 17 amino acids. V dropped 7 bases and J dropped 0 bases, with 21 bases sitting between them. Here the CDR3 reads CASTYSTSILYQETQYF. CDR3 DNA sequence: TGTGCCAGCACCTATTCAACCAGTATCTTGTACCAAGAGACCCAGTACTTC.

This clonotype was counted at least ten times. CDR3 bases: TGTGCCAGCAGCCAAGGGACGTCCTACAATGAGCAGTTCTTC. As protein: CASSQGTSYNEQFF. V and J are TRBV3-1 and TRBJ2-1; no reliable D call. CDR1 and CDR2 from the germline V gene are LGHDT and YNNKEL (reference sequence). Trimming stripped 1 base from V and 1 base from J, with 5 bases between. This CDR3 is 14 amino acids long.